These 28 T cell receptor beta chains were all obtained from the same sample, sequenced in a study of T cell clonality in common variable immunodeficiency. Study outcomes and limitations: In common variable immunodeficiency, TCR beta chains reportedly carried fewer deletions and N-nucleotide insertions.

Their target antigens are unknown. The data were produced by immunoSEQ multiplex PCR, yet TCRdb's version contains in-frame clones alone and is incomplete. Singletons are absent from the sample, which has about 20,000 clones. The sample taken for sequencing was peripheral blood mononuclear cells. The source of these receptors is a human donor with common variable immunodeficiency.

Concerning this clone: From the germline J gene comes the end of the CDR3, since the read stops 3 residues before it. V and J are TRBV18 and TRBJ1-2; D is perhaps TRBD1 (6 bases). The V gene's germline CDR1 is KGHSH and CDR2 LQKENI. The CDR3 runs 14 residues. The CDR3 DNA, read in part, is TGTGCCAGCTCCTATCTGAACAGGGATTTGGGC. Protein: CASSYLNRDLG. The entire CDR3 sequence reads CASSYLNRDLGYTF.

This clone was counted only a few times. The read stops 3 residues short of the end of the CDR3; the missing end is completed from the germline J gene. This chain connects TRBV6-1 to TRBJ1-1; D unclear. The length of the CDR3 is 13 residues. V dropped 4 bases and J dropped 4 bases, with 10 bases sitting between them. Germline lookup yields CDR1 MNHNS and CDR2 SASEGT. This CDR3 reads CASSGGGSTEAFF. CDR3 bases read: TGTGCCAGCAGTGGCGGCGGCTCCACTGAA.

This clone has more than one count but fewer than ten. The observed sequence ends 3 residues before the CDR3 terminus, with the missing tail filled in from the germline J gene. V and J are TRBV18 and TRBJ2-7; 14 bases match TRBD2. V trimming: 5 bases; J trimming: 5 bases; junction bases outside the gene matches: 5. This CDR3 spans 15 amino acids. Germline V gene lookup returns CDR1 KGHSH and CDR2 LQKENI. The CDR3 is CASSRGLAGANEQYF. Incomplete CDR3 DNA: TGTGCCAGCTCAAGGGGACTAGCGGGAGCTAACGAG.

Concerning this clone: The read terminates 3 residues ahead of where the CDR3 ends, so the germline J gene completes it. The chain couples TRBV7-3 to TRBJ2-6; 8 bases align to TRBD2. The CDR3 spans 17 residues. With 5 bases clipped from V and 0 bases from J, the junction kept 6 bases outside the gene matches. Germline loops: CDR1 SGHTA, CDR2 FQGTGA. Partial CDR3 DNA: TGTGCCAGCAGCCCGACTAGCGCCTACTCTGGGGCCAACGTC. Translation gives CASSPTSAYSGANV. The complete CDR3 protein is CASSPTSAYSGANVLTF.

This clone came up a few times. The DNA ends 3 residues before the CDR3 does, and the rest of the CDR3 is filled in from the germline J gene. V and J are TRBV2 and TRBJ2-4; possibly TRBD1 for D (6 bases). This CDR3 has 16 amino acids. Germline V lookup: CDR1 SNHLY, CDR2 FYNNEI. Trimming took 5 bases from V and 0 from J, leaving 14 bases between them. Here the CDR3 reads CASSTPGTLAKNIQYF. The sequenced part of the CDR3 DNA is TGTGCCAGCAGTACCCCCGGGACACTAGCCAAAAACATT.

This clone came up a few times. The read falls 3 residues short of the CDR3 end, and the missing part is taken from the germline J gene. The chain recombines TRBV30 with TRBJ2-1; 8 bases are shared with TRBD2. CDR3 length equals 13 residues. Unmatched junction bases numbered 6, after V lost 3 bases and J lost 8 bases. CDR1 is GTSNPN and CDR2 is SVGIG in the germline V gene (reference sequence). The CDR3 DNA, read in part, is TGTGCCTGGAGCCCGGGACTAGTCGATGAG. Translated: CAWSPGLVDE. The full CDR3 sequence reads CAWSPGLVDEQFF.

This clone was counted a few times. The DNA ends 3 residues before the CDR3 does, and the rest of the CDR3 is filled in from the germline J gene. J is TRBJ1-2 and V is TRBV19, with 8 positions matching TRBD1. The CDR3 has 15 amino acids. Germline CDR1 is LNHDA and CDR2 is SQIVND (reference sequence). CDR3 DNA (partial): TGTGCCAGTAGTATACTGGGGCAGGGGGCGCGCGGC. Its translation: CASSILGQGARG. The entire CDR3 protein reads CASSILGQGARGYTF.

Comments on this clone: The CDR3 end falls 3 residues outside the read, so it is completed with the germline J gene. The V and J genes are TRBV2 and TRBJ2-7, with TRBD2 matching over 7 bases. The ends lost 6 bases at V and 0 bases at J; junction bases unmatched: 5. The CDR3 extends over 14 amino acids. The germline V gene has CDR1 SNHLY and CDR2 FYNNEI. The CDR3 loop reads CASRRGGSSYEQYF. The DNA read from the CDR3 is TGTGCCAGCAGGAGGGGAGGGAGCTCCTACGAG.

This clone was counted between two and nine times. CDR3 DNA, as far as it was read: TGTGCCAGTAGTATTGGACTACGGGGCTACAATGAG. Translation gives CASSIGLRGYNE. The entire CDR3 is CASSIGLRGYNEQFF. This chain uses TRBV19 with TRBJ2-1, with TRBD2 as a possible D gene (6 bases). The read stops 3 residues short of the end of the CDR3; the missing end is completed from the germline J gene. This CDR3 spans 15 amino acids. V was trimmed by 3 bases and J by 3 bases, leaving 12 bases between them. Germline loops: CDR1 LNHDA, CDR2 SQIVND (reference sequence).

A note on this clone: Sequencing ends 3 residues short of the CDR3 end; the germline J gene provides the rest. The V gene is TRBV7-9, the J gene TRBJ1-1; no clear D. The germline CDR1 and CDR2 sequences are SEHNR and FQNEAQ (reference sequence). V dropped 6 bases and J dropped 0 bases, with 11 bases sitting between them. The CDR3 extends over 14 amino acids. The sequenced CDR3 bases are TGTGCCAGCAGGACAAACGTAGTGAACACTGAA. Encoded protein: CASRTNVVNTE. The whole CDR3 reads CASRTNVVNTEAFF.

This clone was seen only a few times. The observed sequence ends 3 residues before the CDR3 terminus, with the missing tail filled in from the germline J gene. This sequence joins TRBV7-2 and TRBJ1-1; possibly TRBD1 for D (6 bases). The CDR3 has 13 amino acids. V was shortened by 6 bases and J by 3 bases, with 11 bases between the two germline ends. Germline CDR1 is SGHTA and CDR2 is FQGNSA. CDR3 sequence: CASSWQGYTEAFF. The CDR3 DNA, read in part, is TGTGCCAGCAGTTGGCAGGGGTACACTGAA. The complete variable domain, with remaining parts taken from reference TRBV7-2 and TRBJ1-1, reads GAGVSQSPSNKVTEKGKDVELRCDPISGHTALYWYRQSLGQGLEFLIYFQGNSAPDKSGLPSDRFSAERTGGSVSTLTIQRTQQEDSAVYLCASSWQGYTEAFFGQGTRLTVV.

This clone is medium-sized in the sample. The read stops 3 residues short of the end of the CDR3; the missing end is completed from the germline J gene. The chain uses TRBV5-1 and TRBJ1-2; D might be TRBD1 (5 bases). The CDR3 is 15 residues long. CDR1 is SGHRS and CDR2 is YFSETQ in the germline V gene. V lost 4 bases and J 6 bases, leaving 19 bases between the germline ends. The part of the CDR3 DNA that was read is TGCGCCAGCAGCCCCCTTTTGGGGGGAGGGGATGGC. Translated, it gives CASSPLLGGGDG. The whole CDR3 protein is CASSPLLGGGDGYTF.

This clone was seen only a few times. The CDR3 is cut off 3 residues early in the read; its end comes from the germline J gene. This rearrangement joins TRBV18 to TRBJ2-2; no reliable D call. With 6 bases removed from V and 2 bases from J, the gap between germline ends came to 10 bases. This CDR3 has 14 amino acids. Germline loops: CDR1 KGHSH, CDR2 LQKENI. CDR3 DNA, as far as it was read: TGTGCCAGCTCCCCTAGGTTAAACACCGGGGAG. It specifies CASSPRLNTGE. The whole CDR3 protein reads CASSPRLNTGELFF.

This clone was observed a handful of times. The CDR3 goes on 3 residues after the read ends, and that part is filled in from the germline J gene. The gene calls are TRBV7-6 and TRBJ2-2, with D maybe TRBD2 (5 bases). The length of the CDR3 is 15 residues. From germline, CDR1 is SGHVS and CDR2 FNYEAQ. V was pared by 6 bases and J by 2 bases, with 13 bases between. CDR3 residues: CASRPRADNTGELFF. The CDR3 DNA, read in part, is TGTGCCAGCAGACCGAGGGCAGATAACACCGGGGAG.

The sequenced CDR3 bases are TGTGCCAGCAGCCAGACCACAGGTTTGGAAGGC. This sequence encodes CASSQTTGLEG. The whole CDR3 sequence reads CASSQTTGLEGYTF. This chain uses TRBV7-2 with TRBJ1-2; possible D gene TRBD1, 5 bases. The observed sequence ends 3 residues before the CDR3 terminus, with the missing tail filled in from the germline J gene. This CDR3 spans 14 amino acids. Germline loops: CDR1 SGHTA, CDR2 FQGNSA.

This clone appeared a few times. With the read ending 3 residues before the CDR3 end, the germline J gene is used to fill in that end. This chain connects TRBV19 to TRBJ1-5; no clear D gene. V gave up 9 bases and J gave up 3 bases, with 12 bases separating them. Per the germline V gene, CDR1 is LNHDA and CDR2 is SQIVND (reference sequence). The CDR3 is 13 residues long. CDR3 protein: CASQMGANQPQHF. CDR3 bases read: TGTGCCAGCCAAATGGGCGCCAATCAGCCC.

This clone has just a few counts. The read ends 3 residues early relative to the CDR3; the germline J gene fills the gap. The rearrangement uses TRBV6-1 and TRBJ2-7; 8 bases align to TRBD1. The CDR3 totals 15 residues. Germline V CDR1 and CDR2: MNHNS, SASEGT. V lost 4 bases, J lost 2 bases, and 7 bases stayed unmatched. The chain's CDR3 is CASSGAGTGTYEQYF. The covered CDR3 bases are TGTGCCAGCAGTGGCGCCGGGACAGGAACCTACGAG.

This clone was observed a handful of times. From the germline J gene comes the end of the CDR3, since the read stops 3 residues before it. V and J are TRBV7-9 and TRBJ2-7, with D uncertain. Trimming shortened V by 5 bases and J by 5 bases, and 10 bases separated the two germline ends. Germline assignment: CDR1 SEHNR and CDR2 FQNEAQ (reference sequence). This CDR3 is 12 amino acids long. The CDR3 loop reads CASSRQGHEQYF. The part of the CDR3 DNA that was read is TGTGCCAGCAGCCGCCAAGGGCACGAG.

Notes on this clone: The read gets to within 3 residues of the CDR3 end, and the germline J gene fills in the rest. The chain is built from TRBV18 and TRBJ2-7; D may be TRBD1 (6 bases). Trimming left V 8 bases short and J 6 bases short, with 20 bases between. The CDR3 contains 14 residues. Germline CDR1 reads KGHSH; CDR2 reads LQKENI. CDR3 DNA (partial): TGTGCCAGCCAACCCGACTGGGGGCAGCGCGAG. Its protein is CASQPDWGQRE. The complete CDR3 sequence is CASQPDWGQREQYF.

Note on this clone: With the read ending 3 residues before the CDR3 end, the germline J gene is used to fill in that end. This chain links TRBV19 with TRBJ1-5; TRBD1 agrees at 7 bases. Germline CDR1 is LNHDA and CDR2 is SQIVND (reference sequence). The trim removed 5 bases at V and 2 bases at J, leaving 6 bases unmatched. This CDR3 contains 15 residues. The covered CDR3 bases are TGTGCCAGTAGTTTCGCCCAGGGGGGCAATCAGCCC. Translation gives CASSFAQGGNQP. The whole CDR3 sequence is CASSFAQGGNQPQHF. Drawing the rest from reference TRBV19 and TRBJ1-5, the complete variable domain is DGGITQSPKYLFRKEGQNVTLSCEQNLNHDAMYWYRQDPGQGLRLIYYSQIVNDFQKGDIAEGYSVSREKKESFPLTVTSAQKNPTAFYLCASSFAQGGNQPQHFGDGTRLSIL.

About this clone itself: Sequencing ends 3 residues short of the CDR3 end; the germline J gene provides the rest. This chain links TRBV18 with TRBJ2-7; TRBD2 might be the D (6 bases). Germline CDR1 reads KGHSH; CDR2 reads LQKENI. V lost 4 bases and J 4 bases, leaving 11 bases between the germline ends. This CDR3 region has 13 residues. CDR3 DNA (partial): TGTGCCAGCTCACTGGGACTGCCTTACGAG. Its protein is CASSLGLPYE. The entire CDR3 protein reads CASSLGLPYEQYF.

CDR3 DNA (partial): TGTGCCAGTAGTATTCGGGGAGCGGGTCACCAAGAGACC. This encodes CASSIRGAGHQET. The full-length CDR3 reads as CASSIRGAGHQETQYF. The genes are TRBV19 and TRBJ2-5; a weak D match, TRBD2 (6 bases). From the germline J gene comes the end of the CDR3, since the read stops 3 residues before it. Germline V gene sequence: CDR1 LNHDA, CDR2 SQIVND (reference sequence). The CDR3 covers 16 residues. V shed 3 bases and J shed 0 bases, with 14 bases lying between them.

Note on this clone: The CDR3 extends 3 residues past the end of the read, so its final part is completed from the germline J gene. The sample holds other DNA sequences that translate to the same CDR3. The V call is TRBV7-2, the J call TRBJ1-2; 7 bases match TRBD1. The CDR3 consists of 15 residues. The V gene end was trimmed by 2 bases and the J gene end by 5 bases; junction bases not matched to a gene: 8. Germline CDR1 SGHTA, CDR2 FQGNSA. The CDR3 region is CASSLRGQGSYGYTF. The part of the CDR3 DNA that was read is TGTGCCAGCAGCTTAAGGGGGCAGGGATCTTATGGC.

This clone was picked up many times. The read comes to an end 3 residues before the CDR3 does, leaving the germline J gene to fill in the end. V and J are TRBV29-1 and TRBJ2-1; 8 bases agree with TRBD1. V shed 7 bases and J 7 bases; nucleotides not matched to a gene: 3. Germline CDR1 and CDR2: SQVTM and ANQGSEA. This CDR3 has 11 residues. The covered CDR3 bases are TGCAGCGCCTGGACAGGGAATGAG. This encodes CSAWTGNE. The complete CDR3 protein is CSAWTGNEQFF.

In this sample, this clone turned up a few times. The read stops 3 residues short of the end of the CDR3; the missing end is completed from the germline J gene. The V call is TRBV7-3, the J call TRBJ2-1, with D perhaps TRBD1 or TRBD2 (6 bases each). This CDR3 contains 17 residues. The germline V gene has CDR1 SGHTA and CDR2 FQGTGA. Trimming stripped 5 bases from V and 5 bases from J, with 22 bases between. CDR3 DNA, as far as it was read: TGTGCCAGCAGCGCCCGGACAGCCGGGACGGGAGACAATGAG. Translation gives CASSARTAGTGDNE. Given in full, the CDR3 is CASSARTAGTGDNEQFF.

On this clone itself: The read ends 3 residues shy of where the CDR3 ends; the end is completed using the germline J gene. V gene TRBV19 combines with J gene TRBJ2-7; a weak D match, TRBD2 (6 bases). This CDR3 region has 16 residues. CDR1 and CDR2 (germline): LNHDA, SQIVND (reference sequence). The V end lost 6 bases, the J end lost 3 bases, and 21 bases lay between the germline ends. The CDR3 here is CASSGFIRRGNYEQYF. The CDR3 DNA, read in part, is TGTGCCAGTAGCGGATTCATAAGGAGGGGCAACTACGAG.

As concerns this clone: The sequence runs out 3 residues before the end of the CDR3; the remainder is reconstructed from the germline J gene. The chain uses TRBV19 and TRBJ2-7, with TRBD1 as a possible D gene (5 bases). V was pared by 1 base and J by 0 bases, with 10 bases between. Germline V gene data show CDR1 as LNHDA and CDR2 as SQIVND (reference sequence). CDR3 size: 15 residues. CDR3 sequence reads: CASSIVATASYEQYF. Incomplete CDR3 DNA: TGTGCCAGTAGTATAGTTGCGACAGCCTCCTACGAG.

This clone was found a few times. The read ends 3 residues shy of where the CDR3 ends; the end is completed using the germline J gene. This rearrangement joins TRBV18 to TRBJ1-4; TRBD1 matches at 7 bases. CDR1 KGHSH and CDR2 LQKENI come from the germline V gene. V dropped 5 bases and J dropped 8; count of bases not matched to a gene: 5. The CDR3 has 13 residues. The CDR3 is CASSVQGDEKLFF. The sequenced part of the CDR3 DNA is TGTGCCAGCTCAGTTCAGGGGGACGAAAAA.